These T cell receptor beta chains were read from a single sample in a study of blood T cell repertoires in COVID-19. Generated by immunoSEQ multiplex PCR, the TCRdb table keeps only in-frame clones and is missing some. Seen here are 390,000 or so clones, about four fifths observed once, and the top ten hold over 4.5%. Material: PBMCs or T cells enriched from blood (not recorded which). These receptors were collected from a woman aged 45-60 years who had recovered from COVID-19. Each CDR3 is given with its conserved first and last residue. A D gene is named only where the DNA matches it firmly. A row's size may be missing; if present it is once, few, many or a size class.

d_call: TRBD2
v_call: TRBV5-1
j_call: TRBJ2-3
clone_size: NA
cdr3_nt: TGCGCCAGCAGCTTGGCCCGGACTAGCGGGGCCTCCATCGCAGATACGCAGTATTTT
cdr3_aa: CASSLARTSGASIADTQYF

d_call: TRBD1
v_call: TRBV19
j_call: TRBJ2-1
clone_size: NA
cdr3_nt: TGTGCCAGTACTGTTGGGACAGGGGGATACAATGAGCAGTTCTTC
cdr3_aa: CASTVGTGGYNEQFF

d_call: NA
v_call: TRBV6-5
j_call: TRBJ2-3
clone_size: NA
cdr3_nt: TGTGCCAGCAGTTACCCGACAGGAAGCACAGATACGCAGTATTTT
cdr3_aa: CASSYPTGSTDTQYF

d_call: NA
v_call: TRBV7-3
j_call: TRBJ2-1
clone_size: NA
cdr3_nt: TGTGCCAGCAGCCAAACAGGGCCCAGCTCCTACAATGAGCAGTTCTTC
cdr3_aa: CASSQTGPSSYNEQFF

d_call: NA
v_call: TRBV7-6
j_call: TRBJ2-5
clone_size: NA
cdr3_nt: TGTGCCAGCAGCTTGGCGTCAGGGGGGAAGACCCAGTACTTC
cdr3_aa: CASSLASGGKTQYF

d_call: TRBD1
v_call: TRBV19
j_call: TRBJ1-4
clone_size: once
cdr3_nt: TGTGCCAGTCGACTCGGGACAGGGGGCGCGTCTAATGAAAAACTGTTTTTT
cdr3_aa: CASRLGTGGASNEKLFF

d_call: NA
v_call: TRBV6-5
j_call: TRBJ1-1
clone_size: NA
cdr3_nt: TGTGCCAGCACCCATAGAGGTGCAGGGCTTATTGAAGCTTTCTTT
cdr3_aa: CASTHRGAGLIEAFF

d_call: NA
v_call: TRBV6-4
j_call: TRBJ1-5
clone_size: NA
cdr3_nt: TGTGCCAGCAGGTGTGGATACGACAGGTTCAGTCAGCCCCAGCATTTT
cdr3_aa: CASRCGYDRFSQPQHF

d_call: NA
v_call: TRBV5-1
j_call: TRBJ1-6
clone_size: NA
cdr3_nt: TGCGCCAGCAGCTTTGGACAATCCCTCGACAATTCACCCCTCCACTTT
cdr3_aa: CASSFGQSLDNSPLHF

d_call: TRBD1
v_call: TRBV6-6
j_call: TRBJ1-4
clone_size: NA
cdr3_nt: TGTGCCAGCAGTCTCGGACAGGGTCACGAAAAACTGTTTTTT
cdr3_aa: CASSLGQGHEKLFF

d_call: NA
v_call: TRBV10-3
j_call: TRBJ2-2
clone_size: once
cdr3_nt: TGTGCCTCGCGAGGGCCTTGGGCCGGGGAGCTGTTTTTT
cdr3_aa: CASRGPWAGELFF

d_call: TRBD2
v_call: TRBV6-2/TRBV6-3
j_call: TRBJ2-1
clone_size: NA
cdr3_nt: TGTGCCAGCAGTTACGGGAGGGCTAGCGGGGGGATTTCCGATGAGCAGTTCTTC
cdr3_aa: CASSYGRASGGISDEQFF

d_call: NA
v_call: TRBV3-1/TRBV3-2
j_call: TRBJ1-2
clone_size: NA
cdr3_nt: TGTGCCAGCAGCCAGCGAGGGAGTGGCTATGGCTACACCTTC
cdr3_aa: CASSQRGSGYGYTF

d_call: TRBD1
v_call: TRBV4-1
j_call: TRBJ1-3
clone_size: few
cdr3_nt: TGCGCCAGCAGCCAAGTTTGGGGCGATCTAGTTGGACAGGTGAGCTCTGGAAACACCATATATTTT
cdr3_aa: CASSQVWGDLVGQVSSGNTIYF

d_call: TRBD2
v_call: TRBV5-1
j_call: TRBJ2-3
clone_size: NA
cdr3_nt: TGCGCCAGCAGCTTGGTAGGCGGGAGAGGCACAGATACGCAGTATTTT
cdr3_aa: CASSLVGGRGTDTQYF

d_call: NA
v_call: TRBV30
j_call: TRBJ1-2
clone_size: NA
cdr3_nt: TGTGCCTGGGAGGGGTCCGGGGGCTATGGCTACACCTTC
cdr3_aa: CAWEGSGGYGYTF

d_call: NA
v_call: TRBV7-9
j_call: TRBJ2-7
clone_size: NA
cdr3_nt: TGTGCCAGCAGCTTAGATCTCTCCTACGAGCAGTACTTC
cdr3_aa: CASSLDLSYEQYF

d_call: NA
v_call: TRBV6-2/TRBV6-3
j_call: TRBJ1-1
clone_size: NA
cdr3_nt: TGTGCCAGCAGTTACGGTTGGGGACGGGCGGGGCGGCTCTACACTGAAGCTTTCTTT
cdr3_aa: CASSYGWGRAGRLYTEAFF

d_call: NA
v_call: TRBV29-1
j_call: TRBJ1-5
clone_size: NA
cdr3_nt: TGCAGCGTTGAAGTTGGGGGGGCCCAGCATTTT
cdr3_aa: CSVEVGGAQHF

d_call: NA
v_call: TRBV2
j_call: TRBJ2-4
clone_size: NA
cdr3_nt: TGTGCCAGCAACGGGGGCGGGGGAAACATTCAGTACTTC
cdr3_aa: CASNGGGGNIQYF

d_call: NA
v_call: TRBV7-2
j_call: TRBJ2-1
clone_size: NA
cdr3_nt: TGTGCCAGCAGCCCATCCCGGTTTCTCAATGAGCAGTTCTTC
cdr3_aa: CASSPSRFLNEQFF

d_call: NA
v_call: TRBV7-9
j_call: TRBJ2-7
clone_size: NA
cdr3_nt: TGTGCCAGCAGCTCAGGAACAGGGAACTACGAGCAGTACTTC
cdr3_aa: CASSSGTGNYEQYF

d_call: NA
v_call: TRBV7-3
j_call: TRBJ1-5
clone_size: once
cdr3_nt: TGTGCCAGCAGCTTCTATCGACAGAATCAGCCCCAGCATTTT
cdr3_aa: CASSFYRQNQPQHF

d_call: NA
v_call: TRBV5-1
j_call: TRBJ1-2
clone_size: NA
cdr3_nt: TGCGCCAGCAGCTTGGACAGGGATGGCTACACCTTC
cdr3_aa: CASSLDRDGYTF

d_call: TRBD1
v_call: TRBV2
j_call: TRBJ1-1
clone_size: NA
cdr3_nt: TGTGCCAGCAGAGAACAGGGGGTTGGGACTGAAGCTTTCTTT
cdr3_aa: CASREQGVGTEAFF

d_call: NA
v_call: TRBV20-1
j_call: TRBJ1-1
clone_size: NA
cdr3_nt: TGCAGTGCTAGAGTGGCAGCTGAAGCTTTCTTT
cdr3_aa: CSARVAAEAFF

d_call: TRBD1
v_call: TRBV2
j_call: TRBJ1-2
clone_size: NA
cdr3_nt: TGTGCCAGCAGTGAGGTCTTCGGGGGACAGGGGGCTTACTATGGCTACACCTTC
cdr3_aa: CASSEVFGGQGAYYGYTF

d_call: NA
v_call: TRBV13
j_call: TRBJ1-2
clone_size: NA
cdr3_nt: TGTGCCAGCAGCTCCACTTCTAGAGGGAGTGGTGGCTACACCTTC
cdr3_aa: CASSSTSRGSGGYTF

d_call: TRBD1
v_call: TRBV10-3
j_call: TRBJ1-1
clone_size: NA
cdr3_nt: TGTGCCACGACAGGGAATACTGAAGCTTTCTTT
cdr3_aa: CATTGNTEAFF

d_call: NA
v_call: TRBV5-4
j_call: TRBJ1-6
clone_size: NA
cdr3_nt: TGTGCCAGCAGCTTGTGGGTCAGGGGAGGGTCACCCCTCCACTTT
cdr3_aa: CASSLWVRGGSPLHF

d_call: NA
v_call: TRBV5-5
j_call: TRBJ2-3
clone_size: once
cdr3_nt: TGTGCCAGCAGCTCCGGGACTCCACGCACAGATACGCAGTATTTT
cdr3_aa: CASSSGTPRTDTQYF

d_call: NA
v_call: TRBV5-1
j_call: TRBJ1-2
clone_size: NA
cdr3_nt: TGCGCCAGCAGCTTGGGAGTAAGTGGCTACACCTTC
cdr3_aa: CASSLGVSGYTF

d_call: TRBD1
v_call: TRBV5-1
j_call: TRBJ2-1
clone_size: NA
cdr3_nt: TGCGCCAGCAGCGAGTCATCACAGGGGGCCTACAATGAGCAGTTCTTC
cdr3_aa: CASSESSQGAYNEQFF

d_call: TRBD1
v_call: TRBV5-4
j_call: TRBJ2-1
clone_size: once
cdr3_nt: TGTGCCAGCAGCTTTTCCGGGACAGGGTCCTACAATGAGCAGTTCTTC
cdr3_aa: CASSFSGTGSYNEQFF

d_call: TRBD1
v_call: TRBV6-2/TRBV6-3
j_call: TRBJ1-5
clone_size: few
cdr3_nt: TGTGCCAGCAGTTATTTTCCGGACAGGCTGTCGCAGCCCCAGCATTTT
cdr3_aa: CASSYFPDRLSQPQHF

d_call: NA
v_call: TRBV5-4
j_call: TRBJ1-3
clone_size: NA
cdr3_nt: TGTGCCAGCAGCTTGAGTGGGGGCACTGGAAACACCATATATTTT
cdr3_aa: CASSLSGGTGNTIYF

d_call: NA
v_call: TRBV5-6
j_call: TRBJ1-5
clone_size: NA
cdr3_nt: TGTGCCAGCAGCTTGGTTTTAGAGCCAAATCAGCCCCAGCATTTT
cdr3_aa: CASSLVLEPNQPQHF

d_call: TRBD2
v_call: TRBV30
j_call: TRBJ2-2
clone_size: once
cdr3_nt: TGTGCCTGGAGCATCGGACTAGCGGGGATCACCGGGGAGCTGTTTTTT
cdr3_aa: CAWSIGLAGITGELFF

d_call: NA
v_call: TRBV6-5
j_call: TRBJ2-7
clone_size: NA
cdr3_nt: TGTGCCAGCAGCCACCGGGACTTATCAGCCTACGAGCAGTACTTC
cdr3_aa: CASSHRDLSAYEQYF

d_call: NA
v_call: TRBV30
j_call: TRBJ1-2
clone_size: NA
cdr3_nt: TGTGCCTGGAGCGCAGGGGTTTTTGGCTACACCTTC
cdr3_aa: CAWSAGVFGYTF

d_call: TRBD2
v_call: TRBV5-1
j_call: TRBJ2-1
clone_size: NA
cdr3_nt: TGCGCCAGCAGCTCAGGTGGACTAGCGGGGGGGCAGGATGAGCAGTTCTTC
cdr3_aa: CASSSGGLAGGQDEQFF

d_call: TRBD1
v_call: TRBV11-2
j_call: TRBJ2-7
clone_size: few
cdr3_nt: TGTGCCAGCAGCTTAGATCCGGGACAGGGGCTCAACTACGAGCAGTACTTC
cdr3_aa: CASSLDPGQGLNYEQYF

d_call: TRBD2
v_call: TRBV19
j_call: TRBJ2-3
clone_size: NA
cdr3_nt: TGTGCCAGTAGTATCGGGTTGCTAGCGGGAGAAGTAGATACGCAGTATTTT
cdr3_aa: CASSIGLLAGEVDTQYF